This is a list of T cell receptor beta chains from one sample in a study of cytomegalovirus exposure and HLA in healthy donors. Clones were sequenced by immunoSEQ multiplex PCR, and TCRdb holds only the in-frame ones, with some missing. The table lists tens of thousands of clones, 85% to 95% of them singletons, with 2.5% to 3.5% in the top ten. Sequences were obtained from PBMCs. These TCRs come from a woman aged 18-29 years in good health and CMV-seropositive. Each CDR3 is given with its conserved first and last residue. The order of the fields is CDR3 length, D gene, V gene, J gene, clone size, CDR3 DNA, CDR3 protein. A D gene is named only where the DNA matches it firmly. Only part of the rows carry a size: once, few, many, or a class if the clone is expanded.

>14|.|TRBV7-2|TRBJ2-6|once
TGTGCCAGCAGCCACCGAGCAGGGGCCAACGTCCTGACTTTC
CASSHRAGANVLTF
>15|TRBD1|TRBV5-6|TRBJ2-7|.
TGTGCCAGCAGCCTAGGACAGGGGGCCACCTACGAGCAGTACTTC
CASSLGQGATYEQYF
>15|TRBD1|TRBV5-4|TRBJ2-7|.
TGTGCCAGCAGCTTACAGGGGGCTTTCGTCTACGAGCAGTACTTC
CASSLQGAFVYEQYF
>14|.|TRBV6-5|TRBJ2-7|.
TGTGCCAGCAGTTACTCGCCAGAAAACTACGAGCAGTACTTC
CASSYSPENYEQYF
>13|TRBD1|TRBV5-8|TRBJ2-7|.
TGTGCCAGCAGCCGGGACAGAGGATACGAGCAGTACTTC
CASSRDRGYEQYF
>21|TRBD1|TRBV30|TRBJ1-6|.
TGTGCCTGGGGACAGGTTCGGGCCGAAGTTCGTCTTACGGAAAGAGAATCACCCCTCCACTTT
CAWGQVRAEVRLTERESPLHF
>13|.|TRBV6-6|TRBJ1-4|once
TGTGCCAGCAGTTACTCCGGGAATGAAAAACTGTTTTTT
CASSYSGNEKLFF
>15|.|TRBV5-1|TRBJ2-5|.
TGCGCCAGCAGCTTGGCACAGGGGACTCAAGAGACCCAGTACTTC
CASSLAQGTQETQYF
>17|TRBD2|TRBV10-3|TRBJ2-2|.
TGTGCCATCAGTTCGTCTAGCGGGAGTGGTAACACCGGGGAGCTGTTTTTT
CAISSSSGSGNTGELFF
>14|TRBD1|TRBV11-2|TRBJ2-1|.
TGTGCCAGCAGACCCGGGACAGGGGTAAATGAGCAGTTCTTC
CASRPGTGVNEQFF
>14|TRBD2|TRBV28|TRBJ2-3|once
TGTGCCAGCAGACTAGCGGGATCCACAGATACGCAGTATTTT
CASRLAGSTDTQYF
>13|.|TRBV19|TRBJ1-1|.
TGTGCCAGTAGCCGGCTCAGGGACACTGAAGCTTTCTTT
CASSRLRDTEAFF
>13|.|TRBV28|TRBJ1-2|.
TGTGCCAGCAGGAGACAGACTAACTATGGCTACACCTTC
CASRRQTNYGYTF
>15|TRBD1|TRBV6-1|TRBJ2-7|.
TGTGCCAGCAGTGCGGGACAGGGGGTTCCCTACGAGCAGTACTTC
CASSAGQGVPYEQYF
>19|TRBD1|TRBV5-1|TRBJ2-5|.
TGCGCCAGCAGCTTGGCACTTTTCTCGGACAGGGAGTACCAAGAGACCCAGTACTTC
CASSLALFSDREYQETQYF
>18|TRBD2|TRBV10-3|TRBJ2-3|once
TGTGCCATCAGTGGGCTAGCGGGAGGGAGTTCTAGCACAGATACGCAGTATTTT
CAISGLAGGSSSTDTQYF
>14|.|TRBV6-5|TRBJ1-4|.
TGTGCCAGCAGTCAGTTTACAACTAATGAAAAACTGTTTTTT
CASSQFTTNEKLFF
>13|TRBD2|TRBV18|TRBJ2-7|.
TGTGCCAGCTCCGACGGGACTAGCTACGAGCAGTACTTC
CASSDGTSYEQYF
>11|.|TRBV29-1|TRBJ1-1|.
TGCAGCGTTGTATTAGGCGGTGAAGCTTTCTTT
CSVVLGGEAFF
>16|.|TRBV4-2|TRBJ2-5|.
TGTGCCAGCAGCCTCCAATTTGGGGGCCCACAAGAGACCCAGTACTTC
CASSLQFGGPQETQYF
>16|TRBD1|TRBV28|TRBJ1-5|once
TGTGCCAGCAGCCATTCAACAGGGGGCGCGGGGCAGCCCCAGCATTTT
CASSHSTGGAGQPQHF
>18|TRBD1|TRBV4-1|TRBJ1-2|.
TGCGCCAGCAGCCAACCCTCGGGACAGGGAACAACGAACTATGGCTACACCTTC
CASSQPSGQGTTNYGYTF
>14|TRBD1|TRBV4-1|TRBJ2-1|.
TGCGCCAGCAGCCACAAGGGGACAGACAATGAGCAGTTCTTC
CASSHKGTDNEQFF
>16|TRBD1|TRBV27|TRBJ2-6|.
TGTGCCAGCAGTAGGACAGGGACATCTGGGGCCAACGTCCTGACTTTC
CASSRTGTSGANVLTF
>16|.|TRBV27|TRBJ2-3|.
TGTGCCAGCAGTTCTCTTAAGGCTAGCGGCACAGATACGCAGTATTTT
CASSSLKASGTDTQYF
>15|.|TRBV2|TRBJ2-7|once
TGTGCCAGCAGTGACGGTTCGTCCAGGGGCTACGAGCAGTACTTC
CASSDGSSRGYEQYF
>13|.|TRBV28|TRBJ2-3|.
TGTGCCAGCATGCCTAGTTCCACAGATACGCAGTATTTT
CASMPSSTDTQYF
>12|.|TRBV7-9|TRBJ2-5|.
TGTGCCAGCAGGTCACAGGGTGAGACCCAGTACTTC
CASRSQGETQYF
>20|TRBD2|TRBV4-3|TRBJ2-1|.
TGCGCCAGCAGCCAAATGCCGGGACTAGCGGGAACCTTCGCAGACAATGAGCAGTTCTTC
CASSQMPGLAGTFADNEQFF
>17|.|TRBV7-9|TRBJ2-5|.
TGTGCCAGCAGCCCAAGGGGTCCTCGACAGTCGCAAGAGACCCAGTACTTC
CASSPRGPRQSQETQYF
>16|.|TRBV5-1|TRBJ2-2|.
TGCGCCAGCAGCCCCGGCGATGGCACGAGGACCGGGGAGCTGTTTTTT
CASSPGDGTRTGELFF
>15|.|TRBV25-1|TRBJ1-1|.
TGTGCCAGCACCGAGGGCGGGGTGCGGGACACTGAAGCTTTCTTT
CASTEGGVRDTEAFF
>15|TRBD1|TRBV5-8|TRBJ1-5|.
TGTGCCAGCAGCTTGCGGGGACAGGGTAAACAGCCCCAGCATTTT
CASSLRGQGKQPQHF
>14|.|TRBV5-1|TRBJ1-2|.
TGCGCCAACCGCGTAGGGGGGCCGGGGGGTGGCTACACCTTC
CANRVGGPGGGYTF
>13|.|TRBV7-2|TRBJ1-2|.
TGTGCCAGCAGCCTACAAACAGGGTATGGCTACACCTTC
CASSLQTGYGYTF
>16|TRBD1|TRBV5-6|TRBJ1-6|.
TGTGCCAGCAGATCCGGGACAGCAAAACTAAATTCACCCCTCCACTTT
CASRSGTAKLNSPLHF
>15|.|TRBV23-1|TRBJ1-5|.
TGCGCCAGCAGTCAATTATCCAGATACAATCAGCCCCAGCATTTT
CASSQLSRYNQPQHF
>14|TRBD1|TRBV2|TRBJ1-2|.
TGTGCCAGCAGAGGGACAGGCGTTTTGAGATGGTACACCTTC
CASRGTGVLRWYTF
>16|TRBD2|TRBV30|TRBJ2-1|.
TGTGCCTGGAGTGGGACGGGAGCGGGAGGGTATAATGAGCAGTTCTTC
CAWSGTGAGGYNEQFF
>15|.|TRBV7-2|TRBJ2-1|.
TGTGCCAGCAGCCCTCTCCCGGGTGTCTACAATGAGCAGTTCTTC
CASSPLPGVYNEQFF
>15|.|TRBV5-4|TRBJ2-3|.
TGTGCCAGCAGCTTAGAGGGTGTAAGCACAGATACGCAGTATTTT
CASSLEGVSTDTQYF
>16|.|TRBV28|TRBJ1-1|once
TGTGCCAGCACGACCGGGGGTAGCAACCTGAACACTGAAGCTTTCTTT
CASTTGGSNLNTEAFF
>14|TRBD1|TRBV5-1|TRBJ2-5|.
TGCGCCAGCAGCTCGGGACAGAGAGAAGAGACCCAGTACTTC
CASSSGQREETQYF
>15|TRBD1|TRBV28|TRBJ2-2|.
TGTGCCAGCAGGACAGGGGGCCCGAACACCGGGGAGCTGTTTTTT
CASRTGGPNTGELFF
>14|.|TRBV6-5|TRBJ2-5|.
TGTGCCAGCGAAGGGACTCTTAGTGGGTACGTGCAGTACTTC
CASEGTLSGYVQYF
>14|.|TRBV7-6|TRBJ2-7|.
TGTGCCAGCAGCTTAGTTCTTGGAGGTAACGAGCAGTACTTC
CASSLVLGGNEQYF
>15|TRBD1|TRBV7-2|TRBJ2-5|.
TGTGCCAGCAGCCCGGACAGGGGACGACAAGAGACCCAGTACTTC
CASSPDRGRQETQYF
>16|.|TRBV6-1|TRBJ1-2|.
TGTGCCAGCAGTGAAACGGCAGGGGCAAATAACTATGGCTACACCTTC
CASSETAGANNYGYTF